This TCR beta chain was documented in a study of cytomegalovirus exposure and HLA in healthy donors. Regarding the study as a whole: Among TCR beta chains, those listed as cytomegalovirus-associated numbered some 160. Among TCR sequences, most were rare, though some public TCRs appeared in many donors.

PCR was performed using 60 Vbeta and 13 Jbeta primers. Sequencing was performed with immunoSEQ multiplex PCR; in TCRdb, only in-frame clones are kept and a portion is missing. In the table there are 100,000 or so clones, approximately 87% of which are singletons. Details on this clone: No antigen is known for it.

CDR1 and CDR2 from the germline V gene are LNHDA and SQIVND (reference sequence). This CDR3 is 13 amino acids long. With V trimmed by 6 bases and J by 4 bases, 4 bases remained unmatched. The chain recombines TRBV19 with TRBJ2-5; TRBD1 matches 8 bases. The sequence derives from a man aged 35 to 55 in good health and CMV-seronegative. Input material: PBMCs. The CDR3 reads CASRRTGIETQYF. DNA of the CDR3: TGTGCCAGTAGGAGGACAGGGATAGAGACCCAGTACTTC.